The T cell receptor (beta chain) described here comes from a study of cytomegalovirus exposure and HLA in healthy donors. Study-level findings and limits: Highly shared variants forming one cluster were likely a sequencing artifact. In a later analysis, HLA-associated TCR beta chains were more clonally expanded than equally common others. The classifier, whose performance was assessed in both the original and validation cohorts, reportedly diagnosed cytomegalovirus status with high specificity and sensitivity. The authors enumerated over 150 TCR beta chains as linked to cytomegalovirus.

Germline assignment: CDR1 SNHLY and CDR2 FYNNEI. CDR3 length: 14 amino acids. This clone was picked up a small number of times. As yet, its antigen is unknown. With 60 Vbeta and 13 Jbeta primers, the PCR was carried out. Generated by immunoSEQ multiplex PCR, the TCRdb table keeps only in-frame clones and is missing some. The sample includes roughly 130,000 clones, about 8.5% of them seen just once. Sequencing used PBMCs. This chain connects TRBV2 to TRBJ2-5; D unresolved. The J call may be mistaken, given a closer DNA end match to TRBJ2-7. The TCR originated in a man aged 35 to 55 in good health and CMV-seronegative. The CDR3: CASSDSYHSYEQYF. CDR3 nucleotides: TGTGCCAGCAGTGATTCATATCATTCCTACGAGCAGTACTTC.